This T cell receptor beta chain appears in the sequencing data of a study of T cells in Graves' hyperthyroidism and ophthalmopathy. The J segment lost 2 bases and the V segment lost 5 bases, leaving 7 bases of the junction unmatched. This CDR3 spans 15 amino acids. Looked up from germline, CDR1 is SGHTA and CDR2 is FQGNSA. In this sample, this clonotype turned up many times. Over 18 months, lack of ophthalmopathy progression marked Graves' hyperthyroidism as stable. Exclusion followed for patients with uncontrolled infection, other autoimmune disease, pregnancy or lactation. Amplification of TCR beta CDR3 regions used RNA as the template. First-round RT-PCR of the TCR CDR3 relied on the HTBI primer set. Via MiXCR, TCRdb re-called the multiplex PCR reads, giving one row per CDR3 protein. This table holds more than 350,000 distinct CDR3 sequences, 15% found once.

Sequenced material: blood. V gene TRBV7-2 combines with J gene TRBJ2-5; 8 positions agree with TRBD1. This TCR derives from a woman aged 25 to 39 with Graves' hyperthyroidism. CDR3 sequence (DNA): TGTGCCAGCAGCGCTGGACAGGGACCTCAAGAGACCCAGTACTTC. Its translation: CASSAGQGPQETQYF.